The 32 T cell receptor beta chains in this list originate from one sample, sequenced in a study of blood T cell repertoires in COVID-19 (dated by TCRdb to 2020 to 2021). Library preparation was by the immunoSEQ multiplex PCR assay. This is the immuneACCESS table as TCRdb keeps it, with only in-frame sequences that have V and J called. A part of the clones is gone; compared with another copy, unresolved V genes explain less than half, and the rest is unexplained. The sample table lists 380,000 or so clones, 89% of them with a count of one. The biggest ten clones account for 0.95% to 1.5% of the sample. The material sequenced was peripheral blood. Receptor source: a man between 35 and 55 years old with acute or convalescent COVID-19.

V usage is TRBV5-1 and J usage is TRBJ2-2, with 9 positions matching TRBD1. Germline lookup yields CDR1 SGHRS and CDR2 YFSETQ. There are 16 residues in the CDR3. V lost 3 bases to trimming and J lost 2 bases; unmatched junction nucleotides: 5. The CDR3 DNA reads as TGCGCCAGCAGCTCGGACAGGGGCCCAAACACCGGGGAGCTGTTTTTT. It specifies CASSSDRGPNTGELFF.

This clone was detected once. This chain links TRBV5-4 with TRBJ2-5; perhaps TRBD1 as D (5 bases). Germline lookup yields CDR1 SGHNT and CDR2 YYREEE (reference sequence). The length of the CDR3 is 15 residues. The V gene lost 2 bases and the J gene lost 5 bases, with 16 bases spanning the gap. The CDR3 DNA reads TGTGCCAGCAGCTTTCTCGATAGGGGTCACGAGACCCAGTACTTC. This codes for CASSFLDRGHETQYF.

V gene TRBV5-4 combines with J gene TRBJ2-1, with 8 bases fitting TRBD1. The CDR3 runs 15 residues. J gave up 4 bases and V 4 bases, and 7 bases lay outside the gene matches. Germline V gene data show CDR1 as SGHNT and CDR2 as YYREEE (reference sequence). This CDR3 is CASSRPDRAYNEQFF. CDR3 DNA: TGTGCCAGCAGCCGGCCGGACAGGGCTTACAATGAGCAGTTCTTC.

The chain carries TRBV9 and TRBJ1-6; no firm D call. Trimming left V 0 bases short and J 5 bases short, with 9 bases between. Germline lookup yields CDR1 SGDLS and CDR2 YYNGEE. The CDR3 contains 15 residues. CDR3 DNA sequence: TGTGCCAGCAGCGTAGGAGGGTCAGATAATTCACCCCTCCACTTT. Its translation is CASSVGGSDNSPLHF.

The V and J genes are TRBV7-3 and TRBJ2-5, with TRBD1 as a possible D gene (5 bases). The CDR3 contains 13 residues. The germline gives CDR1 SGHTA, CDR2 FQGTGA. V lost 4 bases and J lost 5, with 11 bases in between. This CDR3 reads CASSSQGYETQYF. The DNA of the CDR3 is TGTGCCAGCAGCTCCCAGGGTTACGAGACCCAGTACTTC.

The CDR3: CASSRGLAGGPRGTGELFF. The CDR3 nucleotides read TGCGCCAGCAGCCGGGGACTAGCGGGAGGGCCTCGGGGCACCGGGGAGCTGTTTTTT. The chain carries TRBV4-1 and TRBJ2-2; 16 bases are shared with TRBD2. Germline-derived CDR1 and CDR2 are MGHRA and YSYEKL. This CDR3 has 19 residues. J gave up 4 bases and V 4 bases, and 9 bases lay outside the gene matches.

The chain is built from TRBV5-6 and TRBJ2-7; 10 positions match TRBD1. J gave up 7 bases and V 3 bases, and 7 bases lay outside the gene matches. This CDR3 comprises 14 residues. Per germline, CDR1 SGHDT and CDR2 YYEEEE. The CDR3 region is CASSWGQGIREQYF. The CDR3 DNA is TGTGCCAGCAGCTGGGGACAGGGGATACGAGAGCAGTACTTC.

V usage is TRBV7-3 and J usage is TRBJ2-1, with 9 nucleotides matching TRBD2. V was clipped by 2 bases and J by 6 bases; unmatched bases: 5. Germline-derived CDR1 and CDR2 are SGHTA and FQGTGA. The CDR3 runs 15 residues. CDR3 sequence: CASSLGTSFVNEQFF. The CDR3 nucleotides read TGTGCCAGCAGCTTAGGGACTAGCTTCGTCAATGAGCAGTTCTTC.

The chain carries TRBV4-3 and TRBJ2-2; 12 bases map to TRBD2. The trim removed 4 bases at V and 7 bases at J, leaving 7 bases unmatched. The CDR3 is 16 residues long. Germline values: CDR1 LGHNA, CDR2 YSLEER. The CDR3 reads CASSPRLAGAGGELFF. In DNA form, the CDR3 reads TGCGCCAGCAGCCCAAGACTAGCGGGAGCGGGCGGGGAGCTGTTTTTT.

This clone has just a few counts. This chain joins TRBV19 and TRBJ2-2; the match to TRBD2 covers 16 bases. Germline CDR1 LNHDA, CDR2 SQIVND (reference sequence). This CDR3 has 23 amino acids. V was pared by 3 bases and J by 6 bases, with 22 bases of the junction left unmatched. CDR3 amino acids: CASSILYLTGTSGRAKRPGELFF. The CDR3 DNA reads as TGTGCCAGTAGTATTCTTTACCTAACCGGGACTAGCGGGAGGGCGAAACGTCCCGGGGAGCTGTTTTTT.

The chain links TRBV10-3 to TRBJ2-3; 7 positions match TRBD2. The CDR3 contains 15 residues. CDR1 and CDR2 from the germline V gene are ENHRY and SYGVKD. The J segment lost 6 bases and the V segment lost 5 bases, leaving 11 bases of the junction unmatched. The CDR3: CAISSRGEFVDTQYF. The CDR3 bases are TGTGCCATCAGTTCCCGGGGGGAGTTTGTGGATACGCAGTATTTT.

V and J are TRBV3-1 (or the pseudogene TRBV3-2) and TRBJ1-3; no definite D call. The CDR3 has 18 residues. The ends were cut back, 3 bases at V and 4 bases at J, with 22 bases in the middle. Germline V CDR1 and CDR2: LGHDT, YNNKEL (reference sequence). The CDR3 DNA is TGTGCCAGCAGCCAGGTCCCCTCGGGAGACGCCGGGGGAAACACCATATATTTT. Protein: CASSQVPSGDAGGNTIYF.

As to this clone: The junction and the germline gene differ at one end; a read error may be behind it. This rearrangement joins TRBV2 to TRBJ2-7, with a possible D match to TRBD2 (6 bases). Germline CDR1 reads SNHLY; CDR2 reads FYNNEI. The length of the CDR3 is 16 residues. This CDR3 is CASREETGVNYYEQYF. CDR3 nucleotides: TGTGCCAGCAGAGAAGAGACGGGGGTAAATTACTACGAGCAGTACTTC.

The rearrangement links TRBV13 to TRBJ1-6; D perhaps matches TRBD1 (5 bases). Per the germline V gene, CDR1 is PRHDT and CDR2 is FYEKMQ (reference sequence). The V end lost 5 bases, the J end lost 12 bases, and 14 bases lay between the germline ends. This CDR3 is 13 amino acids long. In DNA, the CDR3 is TGTGCCAGCAGCCTGACGGTCCAGGGACCCCTCCACTTT. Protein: CASSLTVQGPLHF.

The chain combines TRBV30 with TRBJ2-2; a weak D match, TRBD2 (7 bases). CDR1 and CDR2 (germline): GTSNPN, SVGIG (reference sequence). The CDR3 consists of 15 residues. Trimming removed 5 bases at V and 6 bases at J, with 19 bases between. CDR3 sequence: CAWPGGGGLAGELFF. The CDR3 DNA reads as TGTGCCTGGCCGGGGGGAGGGGGATTGGCCGGGGAGCTGTTTTTT.

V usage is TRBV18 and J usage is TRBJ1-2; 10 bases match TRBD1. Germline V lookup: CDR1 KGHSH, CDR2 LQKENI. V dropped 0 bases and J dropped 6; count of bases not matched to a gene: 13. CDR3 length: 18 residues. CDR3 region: CASSPPGLRTGTGDGYTF. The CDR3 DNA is TGTGCCAGCTCACCACCCGGCCTCCGAACCGGGACAGGGGATGGCTACACCTTC. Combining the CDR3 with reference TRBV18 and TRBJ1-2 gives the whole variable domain NAGVMQNPRHLVRRRGQEARLRCSPMKGHSHVYWYRQLPEEGLKFMVYLQKENIIDESGMPKERFSAEFPKEGPSILRIQQVVRGDSAAYFCASSPPGLRTGTGDGYTFGSGTRLTVV.

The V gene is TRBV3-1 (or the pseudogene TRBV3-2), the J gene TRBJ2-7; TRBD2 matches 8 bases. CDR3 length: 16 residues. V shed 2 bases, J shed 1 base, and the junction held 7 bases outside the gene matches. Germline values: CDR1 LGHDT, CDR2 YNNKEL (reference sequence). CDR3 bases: TGTGCCAGCAGCCAAAATTTAGCGGGATCTTCCTACGAGCAGTACTTC. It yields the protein CASSQNLAGSSYEQYF.

The DNA of the CDR3 is TGTGCCTGGGAGATCATACAGCCCCACTATGGCTACACCTTC. It translates to CAWEIIQPHYGYTF. The chain has TRBV30 and TRBJ1-2; D call uncertain. Germline CDR1 reads GTSNPN; CDR2 reads SVGIG (reference sequence). This CDR3 region has 14 residues. V lost 5 bases and J 3 bases, leaving 16 bases between the germline ends.

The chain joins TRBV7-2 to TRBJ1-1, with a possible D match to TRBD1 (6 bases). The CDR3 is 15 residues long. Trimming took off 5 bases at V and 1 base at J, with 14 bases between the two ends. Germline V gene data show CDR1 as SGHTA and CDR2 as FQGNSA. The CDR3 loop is CASSAWGGQNTEAFF. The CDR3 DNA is TGTGCCAGCAGCGCTTGGGGGGGACAGAACACTGAAGCTTTCTTT.

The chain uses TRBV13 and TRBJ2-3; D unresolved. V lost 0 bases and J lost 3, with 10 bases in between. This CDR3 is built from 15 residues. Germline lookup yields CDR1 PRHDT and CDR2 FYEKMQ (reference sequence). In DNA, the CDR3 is TGTGCCAGCAGCTTAGGGTCCAGGCTTACAGATACGCAGTATTTT. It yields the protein CASSLGSRLTDTQYF.

CDR3 amino acids: CASSTRDRSPYGYTF. Written as DNA, the CDR3 is TGTGCCAGTAGTACTCGGGACAGGTCCCCCTATGGCTACACCTTC. The gene calls are TRBV19 and TRBJ1-2, with 8 nucleotides matching TRBD1. Per germline, CDR1 LNHDA and CDR2 SQIVND (reference sequence). The ends lost 4 bases at V and 4 bases at J; junction bases unmatched: 8. The CDR3 covers 15 residues. Complete variable domain (other parts from reference TRBV19 and TRBJ1-2): DGGITQSPKYLFRKEGQNVTLSCEQNLNHDAMYWYRQDPGQGLRLIYYSQIVNDFQKGDIAEGYSVSREKKESFPLTVTSAQKNPTAFYLCASSTRDRSPYGYTFGSGTRLTVV.

The CDR3, as DNA: TGTGCCACCAGTGAACACGCCGGGACAGGGCAAGGTCGGTATGGCTACACCTTC. This encodes CATSEHAGTGQGRYGYTF. The V call is TRBV24-1, the J call TRBJ1-2; 9 bases agree with TRBD1. With 4 bases clipped from V and 5 bases from J, the junction kept 16 bases outside the gene matches. The length of the CDR3 is 18 residues. In germline, CDR1 is KGHDR, CDR2 SFDVKD.

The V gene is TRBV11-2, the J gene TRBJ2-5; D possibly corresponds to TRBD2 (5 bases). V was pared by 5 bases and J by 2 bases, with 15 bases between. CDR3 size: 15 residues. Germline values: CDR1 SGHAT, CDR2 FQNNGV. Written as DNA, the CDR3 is TGTGCCAGCAGCCCGGGATACCAAGGGCAAGAGACCCAGTACTTC. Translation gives CASSPGYQGQETQYF.

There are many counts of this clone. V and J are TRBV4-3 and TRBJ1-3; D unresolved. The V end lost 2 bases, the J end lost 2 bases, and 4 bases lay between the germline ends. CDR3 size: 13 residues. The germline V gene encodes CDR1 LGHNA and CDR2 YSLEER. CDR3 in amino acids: CASSQLTGNTIYF. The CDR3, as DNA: TGCGCCAGCAGCCAACTAACTGGAAACACCATATATTTT.

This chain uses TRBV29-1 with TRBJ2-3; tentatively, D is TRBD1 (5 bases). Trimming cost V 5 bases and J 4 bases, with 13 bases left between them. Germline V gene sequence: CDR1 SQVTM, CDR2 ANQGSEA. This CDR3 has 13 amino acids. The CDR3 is CSVRVQGPDTQYF. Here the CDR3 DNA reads TGCAGCGTTCGGGTGCAGGGCCCAGATACGCAGTATTTT.

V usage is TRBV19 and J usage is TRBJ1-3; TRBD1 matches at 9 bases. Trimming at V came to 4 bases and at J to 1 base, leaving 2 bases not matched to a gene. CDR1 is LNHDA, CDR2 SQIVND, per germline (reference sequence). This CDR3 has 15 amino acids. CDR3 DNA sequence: TGTGCCAGTAGTACGACAGGGGGTTCTGGAAACACCATATATTTT. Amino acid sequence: CASSTTGGSGNTIYF.

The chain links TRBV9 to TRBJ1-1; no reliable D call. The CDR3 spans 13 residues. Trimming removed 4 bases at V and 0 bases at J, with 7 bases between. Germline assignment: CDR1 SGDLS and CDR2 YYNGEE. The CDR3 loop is CASSTQMNTEAFF. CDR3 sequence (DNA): TGTGCCAGCAGCACACAGATGAACACTGAAGCTTTCTTT.

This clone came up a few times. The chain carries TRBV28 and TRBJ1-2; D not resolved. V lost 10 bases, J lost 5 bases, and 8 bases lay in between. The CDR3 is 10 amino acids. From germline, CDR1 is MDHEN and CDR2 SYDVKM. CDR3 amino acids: CATQRYGYTF. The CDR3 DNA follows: TGTGCCACCCAGCGGTATGGCTACACCTTC.

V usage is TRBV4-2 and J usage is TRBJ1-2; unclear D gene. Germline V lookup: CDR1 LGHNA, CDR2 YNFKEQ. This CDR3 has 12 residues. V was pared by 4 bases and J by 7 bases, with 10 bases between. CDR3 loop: CASSRSPGGYTF. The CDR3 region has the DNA TGTGCCAGCAGCCGTTCGCCCGGTGGCTACACCTTC.

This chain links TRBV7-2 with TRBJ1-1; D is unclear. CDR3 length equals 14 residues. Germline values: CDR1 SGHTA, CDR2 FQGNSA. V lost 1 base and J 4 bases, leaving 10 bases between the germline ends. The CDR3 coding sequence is TGTGCCAGCAGCTTAGATATGGCGGTCACTGAAGCTTTCTTT. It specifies CASSLDMAVTEAFF.

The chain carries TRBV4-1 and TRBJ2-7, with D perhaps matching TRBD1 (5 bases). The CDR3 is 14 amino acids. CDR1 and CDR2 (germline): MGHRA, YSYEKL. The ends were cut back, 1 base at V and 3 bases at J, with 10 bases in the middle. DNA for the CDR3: TGCGCCAGCAGCCAAGTGTCAGGGTACTACGAGCAGTACTTC. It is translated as CASSQVSGYYEQYF.

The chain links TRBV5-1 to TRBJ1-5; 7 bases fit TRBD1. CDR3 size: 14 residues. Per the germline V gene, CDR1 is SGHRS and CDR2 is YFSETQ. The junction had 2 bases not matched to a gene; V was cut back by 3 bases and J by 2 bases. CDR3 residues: CASSSDRGNQPQHF. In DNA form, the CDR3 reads TGCGCCAGCAGCTCTGACAGGGGCAATCAGCCCCAGCATTTT.